This TCR beta chain was profiled in a study of T cell responses to AZD1222 COVID-19 vaccine. Assay: immunoSEQ multiplex PCR; the TCRdb copy retains only in-frame clones and omits some. The data show roughly 100,000 clones, with about 89% seen just once and approximately 18% held by the top ten. The V gene's germline CDR1 is KGHSH and CDR2 LQKENI. Between the trimmed V and J ends, which lost 6 bases and 10 bases, there was a span of 13 bases. This CDR3 spans 12 amino acids. Specimen: peripheral blood, collected on day 0 of AZD1222 vaccination. The receptor was isolated from an adult in good health. This chain joins TRBV18 and TRBJ1-3; perhaps TRBD1 as D (6 bases). The CDR3 sequence: CASSPGGTTIYF. CDR3 DNA: TGTGCCAGCTCTCCTGGGGGGACAACCATATATTTT.